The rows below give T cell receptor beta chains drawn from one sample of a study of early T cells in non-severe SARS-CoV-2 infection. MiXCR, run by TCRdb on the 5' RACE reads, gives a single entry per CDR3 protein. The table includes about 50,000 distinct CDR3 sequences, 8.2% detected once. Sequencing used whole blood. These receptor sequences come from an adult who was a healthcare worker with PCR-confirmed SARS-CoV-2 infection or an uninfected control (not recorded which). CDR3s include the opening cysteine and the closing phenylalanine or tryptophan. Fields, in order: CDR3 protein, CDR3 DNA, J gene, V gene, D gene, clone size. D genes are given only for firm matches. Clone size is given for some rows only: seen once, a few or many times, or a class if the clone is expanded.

CDR3aa: CASSLRDRSRNEQFF; CDR3nt: TGTGCCAGCAGCCTCCGGGACAGGTCCCGCAATGAGCAGTTCTTC; j_gene: TRBJ2-1; v_gene: TRBV12-3/TRBV12-4; d_gene: TRBD1; abundance: -
CDR3aa: CASSDRGPNQPQHF; CDR3nt: TGTGCCAGCAGTGATCGAGGGCCCAATCAGCCCCAGCATTTT; j_gene: TRBJ1-5; v_gene: TRBV25-1; d_gene: -; abundance: -
CDR3aa: CASQTGKETQYF; CDR3nt: TGTGCCAGCCAGACAGGGAAAGAGACCCAGTACTTC; j_gene: TRBJ2-5; v_gene: TRBV12-3/TRBV12-4; d_gene: TRBD1; abundance: -
CDR3aa: CASREGTPPSYEQYF; CDR3nt: TGCGCCAGCAGGGAGGGGACGCCCCCCTCCTACGAGCAGTACTTC; j_gene: TRBJ2-7; v_gene: TRBV5-1; d_gene: -; abundance: few
CDR3aa: CASSFWAGRSYEQYF; CDR3nt: TGTGCCAGCAGTTTTTGGGCGGGGCGCTCCTACGAGCAGTACTTC; j_gene: TRBJ2-7; v_gene: TRBV12-3/TRBV12-4; d_gene: -; abundance: many
CDR3aa: CASSVEAGGSTDTQYF; CDR3nt: TGTGCCAGCAGCGTAGAAGCGGGGGGTAGCACAGATACGCAGTATTTT; j_gene: TRBJ2-3; v_gene: TRBV9; d_gene: TRBD2; abundance: -
CDR3aa: CAISAKSEYEQYF; CDR3nt: TGTGCCATCAGTGCTAAGTCTGAATACGAGCAGTACTTC; j_gene: TRBJ2-7; v_gene: TRBV10-3; d_gene: -; abundance: -
CDR3aa: CAIRTGNTEAFF; CDR3nt: TGTGCCATCAGGACAGGGAACACTGAAGCTTTCTTT; j_gene: TRBJ1-1; v_gene: TRBV10-3; d_gene: -; abundance: few
CDR3aa: CASRSQGLGGANVLTF; CDR3nt: TGTGCCAGCAGGTCACAGGGGTTGGGTGGGGCCAACGTCCTGACTTTC; j_gene: TRBJ2-6; v_gene: TRBV6-5; d_gene: TRBD1; abundance: few
CDR3aa: CASSEDRRLAGEHTDTQYF; CDR3nt: TGTGCCAGCAGTGAAGACCGGAGACTAGCGGGAGAGCACACAGATACGCAGTATTTT; j_gene: TRBJ2-3; v_gene: TRBV2; d_gene: TRBD2; abundance: few
CDR3aa: CASSFQTNTEVFF; CDR3nt: TGTGCCAGCAGCTTCCAGACGAACACTGAAGTTTTCTTT; j_gene: TRBJ1-1; v_gene: TRBV11-2; d_gene: -; abundance: -
CDR3aa: CASSHGQGERNTEAFF; CDR3nt: TGTGCCAGCTCACACGGACAGGGAGAACGAAACACTGAAGCTTTCTTT; j_gene: TRBJ1-1; v_gene: TRBV18; d_gene: TRBD1; abundance: many
CDR3aa: CSVSGQGEKLFF; CDR3nt: TGCAGTGTCTCCGGACAGGGGGAAAAACTGTTTTTT; j_gene: TRBJ1-4; v_gene: TRBV20-1; d_gene: TRBD1; abundance: many
CDR3aa: CSAREALMQGNSPLHF; CDR3nt: TGCAGTGCTAGAGAAGCCTTGATGCAGGGCAATTCACCCCTCCACTTT; j_gene: TRBJ1-6; v_gene: TRBV20-1; d_gene: -; abundance: -
CDR3aa: CSARDTGIETQYF; CDR3nt: TGCAGTGCTAGAGATACCGGGATCGAGACCCAGTACTTC; j_gene: TRBJ2-5; v_gene: TRBV20-1; d_gene: -; abundance: few
CDR3aa: CASSWDSGTGYEQYF; CDR3nt: TGTGCCAGCAGTTGGGATAGCGGTACCGGCTACGAGCAGTACTTC; j_gene: TRBJ2-7; v_gene: TRBV27; d_gene: -; abundance: few
CDR3aa: CASSESGGRLTDTQYF; CDR3nt: TGCGCCAGCAGTGAGTCGGGCGGGAGGCTCACAGATACGCAGTATTTT; j_gene: TRBJ2-3; v_gene: TRBV10-1; d_gene: TRBD2; abundance: few
CDR3aa: CASSDRTGSSGANVLTF; CDR3nt: TGTGCCAGCAGTGACCGGACAGGGAGCTCTGGGGCCAACGTCCTGACTTTC; j_gene: TRBJ2-6; v_gene: TRBV2; d_gene: TRBD1; abundance: few
CDR3aa: CASSLARYLNTEAFF; CDR3nt: TGTGCCAGCAGCCTCGCAAGGTACCTGAACACTGAAGCTTTCTTT; j_gene: TRBJ1-1; v_gene: TRBV12-3/TRBV12-4; d_gene: -; abundance: -
CDR3aa: CASSSQGRELFF; CDR3nt: TGTGCCAGCAGCTCCCAGGGCAGGGAGCTGTTTTTT; j_gene: TRBJ2-2; v_gene: TRBV7-9; d_gene: -; abundance: -
CDR3aa: CASSFPGQAGETQYF; CDR3nt: TGTGCCAGCAGCTTTCCGGGACAGGCGGGTGAGACCCAGTACTTC; j_gene: TRBJ2-5; v_gene: TRBV11-2; d_gene: TRBD1; abundance: -
CDR3aa: CASTLVGGWRNEQFF; CDR3nt: TGTGCCAGCACTCTAGTGGGGGGCTGGAGGAATGAGCAGTTCTTC; j_gene: TRBJ2-1; v_gene: TRBV12-3/TRBV12-4; d_gene: -; abundance: few
CDR3aa: CASSEEPSQYF; CDR3nt: TGTGCCAGCAGTGAAGAGCCTTCGCAGTATTTT; j_gene: TRBJ2-3; v_gene: TRBV2; d_gene: -; abundance: -
CDR3aa: CASSFGPHEQYF; CDR3nt: TGTGCCAGCAGTTTTGGGCCACACGAGCAGTACTTC; j_gene: TRBJ2-7; v_gene: TRBV12-3/TRBV12-4; d_gene: -; abundance: -
CDR3aa: CASIIGTSGGLSYNEQFF; CDR3nt: TGCGCCAGCATTATCGGGACTAGCGGGGGTCTCTCCTACAATGAGCAGTTCTTC; j_gene: TRBJ2-1; v_gene: TRBV5-1; d_gene: TRBD2; abundance: many
CDR3aa: CASSLRGLASSTDTQYF; CDR3nt: TGTGCCAGCAGCTTAAGGGGACTAGCGAGTAGCACAGATACGCAGTATTTT; j_gene: TRBJ2-3; v_gene: TRBV7-3; d_gene: TRBD2; abundance: few
CDR3aa: CASSSNTGDGEAFF; CDR3nt: TGTGCCAGCAGCTCAAATACAGGGGATGGTGAAGCTTTCTTT; j_gene: TRBJ1-1; v_gene: TRBV2; d_gene: TRBD1; abundance: -
CDR3aa: CASSSTGGRGSPLHF; CDR3nt: TGTGCCAGCAGTTCAACAGGGGGAAGGGGTTCACCCCTCCACTTT; j_gene: TRBJ1-6; v_gene: TRBV28; d_gene: TRBD1; abundance: few
CDR3aa: CASSLSPYQPQHF; CDR3nt: TGTGCCAGCAGTTTATCCCCGTATCAGCCCCAGCATTTT; j_gene: TRBJ1-5; v_gene: TRBV27; d_gene: -; abundance: few
CDR3aa: CASKVASGGNEQFF; CDR3nt: TGTGCCAGCAAGGTCGCTAGCGGAGGGAATGAGCAGTTCTTC; j_gene: TRBJ2-1; v_gene: TRBV6-1; d_gene: TRBD2; abundance: few
CDR3aa: CASSLPGGRQETQYF; CDR3nt: TGTGCCAGCAGCTTGCCGGGGGGGCGGCAAGAGACCCAGTACTTC; j_gene: TRBJ2-5; v_gene: TRBV5-4; d_gene: TRBD2; abundance: -
CDR3aa: CASSLGGTATYEQYF; CDR3nt: TGTGCCAGCAGCTTGGGAGGGACGGCAACCTACGAGCAGTACTTC; j_gene: TRBJ2-7; v_gene: TRBV5-6; d_gene: -; abundance: few
CDR3aa: CASSPGTTNSYEQYF; CDR3nt: TGTGCCAGCAGTCCCGGGACTACGAATTCCTACGAGCAGTACTTC; j_gene: TRBJ2-7; v_gene: TRBV28; d_gene: TRBD2; abundance: few
CDR3aa: CASSEPPDRGNQPQHF; CDR3nt: TGTGCCAGCAGTGAACCACCAGACAGGGGTAATCAGCCCCAGCATTTT; j_gene: TRBJ1-5; v_gene: TRBV2; d_gene: TRBD1; abundance: -
CDR3aa: CASSQVLFGDTQYF; CDR3nt: TGCGCCAGCAGCCAAGTCTTATTCGGGGATACGCAGTATTTT; j_gene: TRBJ2-3; v_gene: TRBV4-1; d_gene: -; abundance: few